A single sample is the source of the 23 T cell receptor beta chains below, sequenced in a study of T cells in Graves' hyperthyroidism and ophthalmopathy (dated by TCRdb to between 2018 and 2020). Receptor libraries were prepared by multiplex PCR. TCRdb records Illumina HiSeq 2000 as the sequencer. TCR beta CDR3 regions were amplified from RNA transcripts. The first round of RT-PCR for the TCR CDR3 was performed with the HTBI primer set and the Qiagen OneStep RT-PCR kit. TCRdb handled the public reads itself, with Q25 trimming in fastp and clone calling in MiXCR, and kept productive beta chains. Records with the same CDR3 protein are collapsed into one entry carrying the most frequent genes and DNA. This sample gives 500,000 to 750,000 distinct CDR3 sequences in total; just over 45% of them show up just once. The ten largest make up around 8% of the sample. The material sequenced was peripheral blood or thyroid tissue (not recorded which). These TCRs come from a woman under 30 with Graves' hyperthyroidism.

Ten or more counts support this clonotype. This chain links TRBV25-1 with TRBJ2-7; no reliable D call. Trimming stripped 4 bases from V and 4 bases from J, with 8 bases between. Germline CDR1 and CDR2: MGHDK and SYGVNS. The CDR3 contains 12 residues. The CDR3 here is CASSASKYEQYF. The DNA of the CDR3 is TGTGCCAGCAGTGCCTCAAAATACGAGCAGTACTTC.

This clonotype was detected once. The rearrangement links TRBV7-9 to TRBJ2-5; 7 nucleotides line up with TRBD2. The CDR3 loop spans 14 amino acids. After removal of 4 bases from V and 2 bases from J, the junction contained 4 bases not matched to a gene. The germline gives CDR1 SEHNR, CDR2 FQNEAQ (reference sequence). Here the CDR3 DNA reads TGTGCCAGCAGCTATGCACTAGCGCAAGAGACCCAGTACTTC. It is translated as CASSYALAQETQYF. Full variable domain (rest looked up from reference TRBV7-9 and TRBJ2-5): DTGVSQNPRHKITKRGQNVTFRCDPISEHNRLYWYRQTLGQGPEFLTYFQNEAQLEKSRLLSDRFSAERPKGSFSTLEIQRTEQGDSAMYLCASSYALAQETQYFGPGTRLLVL.

This clonotype was observed a few times. V usage is TRBV2 and J usage is TRBJ2-7, with D perhaps TRBD1 (6 bases). Germline-derived CDR1 and CDR2 are SNHLY and FYNNEI. The V end lost 7 bases, the J end lost 7 bases, and 20 bases lay between the germline ends. The CDR3 extends over 14 amino acids. CDR3: CASKGESVYNEQYF. For the CDR3, the DNA is TGTGCCAGCAAGGGGGAGTCCGTCTACAATGAGCAGTACTTC.

This clonotype was recorded many times. The rearrangement uses TRBV20-1 and TRBJ2-5; D is perhaps TRBD1 (5 bases). This CDR3 comprises 12 residues. The V gene lost 6 bases and the J gene lost 4 bases, with 12 bases spanning the gap. Per the germline V gene, CDR1 is DFQATT and CDR2 is SNEGSKA (reference sequence). The CDR3 here is CSALDSLETQYF. The CDR3 DNA is TGCAGTGCCCTTGACAGTTTAGAGACCCAGTACTTC.

This clonotype was counted ten times or more. The chain joins TRBV12-3 or TRBV12-4 to TRBJ2-5; D is ambiguous. V was pared by 2 bases and J by 1 base, with 8 bases between. The CDR3 runs 14 residues. The CDR3 is CASSLPQTQETQYF. The DNA of the CDR3 is TGTGCCAGCAGTTTACCCCAAACCCAAGAGACCCAGTACTTC.

The table lists this clonotype with many counts. The chain carries TRBV29-1 and TRBJ1-1; D might be TRBD1 (6 bases). Germline lookup yields CDR1 SQVTM and CDR2 ANQGSEA. Trimming removed 7 bases at V and 7 bases at J, with 25 bases between. The CDR3 has 15 residues. In DNA form, the CDR3 reads TGCAGCGCGAGGCGTCAGGGGTCTGCCTACGGTGAAGCTTTCTTT. Protein: CSARRQGSAYGEAFF.

This clonotype was seen a few times. V and J are TRBV10-3 and TRBJ2-2; TRBD1 matches 9 bases. This CDR3 region has 14 residues. V lost 6 bases, J lost 5 bases, and 4 bases stayed unmatched. Germline V CDR1 and CDR2: ENHRY, SYGVKD. This chain's CDR3 is CAIRRDRETGELFF. The CDR3 nucleotides are TGTGCCATCAGACGGGACAGGGAGACCGGGGAGCTGTTTTTT.

This clonotype was counted at least ten times. V and J are TRBV11-3 and TRBJ1-1; D gene unclear. This CDR3 comprises 13 residues. V lost 0 bases and J lost 6, with 8 bases in between. The germline V gene has CDR1 SGHNT and CDR2 YENEEA. CDR3 sequence (DNA): TGTGCCAGCAGCTTAGAAGGCAGGCCTGAAGCTTTCTTT. Translating it yields CASSLEGRPEAFF.

This clonotype came up once. The J gene is TRBJ2-7, the V gene TRBV7-6; the D gene is possibly TRBD1 (6 bases). Deletions cut 5 bases from V and 7 bases from J, with 15 bases between. Germline V gene lookup returns CDR1 SGHVS and CDR2 FNYEAQ. The CDR3 contains 13 residues. The CDR3 spells CASSRVTGLEQYF. The CDR3 bases are TGTGCCAGCAGCAGGGTGACAGGCTTGGAGCAGTACTTC.

This clonotype showed up many times. The J gene is TRBJ1-1, the V gene TRBV25-1, with D tentatively TRBD1 (6 bases). Germline CDR1 is MGHDK and CDR2 is SYGVNS. The V end lost 8 bases, the J end lost 7 bases, and 14 bases lay between the germline ends. This CDR3 region has 12 residues. CDR3 amino acids: CASQFRGGEAFF. CDR3 in DNA: TGTGCCAGCCAGTTTAGGGGGGGTGAAGCTTTCTTT.

The chain recombines TRBV15 with TRBJ2-7; 11 nucleotides align to TRBD1. Germline-derived CDR1 and CDR2 are LNHNV and YYDKDF (reference sequence). The CDR3 has 15 amino acids. V dropped 5 bases and J dropped 2; count of bases not matched to a gene: 5. As DNA, the CDR3 is TGTGCCACCAGCGGCGGGACAGGGGGGACCTACGAGCAGTACTTC. Translation gives CATSGGTGGTYEQYF.

The V and J genes are TRBV19 and TRBJ2-7; 14 bases align to TRBD2. Germline V gene lookup returns CDR1 LNHDA and CDR2 SQIVND (reference sequence). The ends lost 6 bases at V and 3 bases at J; junction bases unmatched: 10. CDR3 length equals 17 residues. CDR3 region: CASSNARGLAGDYEQYF. DNA of the CDR3: TGTGCCAGTAGCAATGCCCGGGGACTAGCGGGAGACTACGAGCAGTACTTC.

Details on this clonotype: Since the CDR3 does not end with the conserved phenylalanine or tryptophan, this likely comes from a read error. This sequence joins TRBV7-2 and TRBJ2-7; D unresolved. Germline CDR1 reads SGHTA; CDR2 reads FQGNSA. The CDR3 is made up of 13 amino acids. DNA for the CDR3: TGCGCCGGCAGCCGAGACGTTTCCTACGAGCAGTACTCC. It is translated as CAGSRDVSYEQYS.

V gene TRBV7-3 combines with J gene TRBJ2-7, with D unresolved. Germline lookup yields CDR1 SGHTA and CDR2 FQGTGA. Trimming cost V 4 bases and J 7 bases, with 14 bases left between them. CDR3 length: 13 amino acids. CDR3 DNA sequence: TGTGCCAGCAGCTCGACGAACACCGGGGAGCAGTACTTC. Translation gives CASSSTNTGEQYF.

Many counts were recorded for this clonotype. This chain joins TRBV7-2 and TRBJ2-5; D possibly corresponds to TRBD1 (5 bases). Per germline, CDR1 SGHTA and CDR2 FQGNSA. V was trimmed by 5 bases and J by 4 bases, leaving 17 bases between them. The CDR3 has 15 residues. This chain's CDR3 is CASSPRPRQGETQYF. Written as DNA, the CDR3 is TGTGCCAGCAGCCCAAGGCCTCGGCAGGGAGAGACCCAGTACTTC. Using reference TRBV7-2 and TRBJ2-5 for the parts outside the CDR3, the full variable domain is GAGVSQSPSNKVTEKGKDVELRCDPISGHTALYWYRQSLGQGLEFLIYFQGNSAPDKSGLPSDRFSAERTGGSVSTLTIQRTQQEDSAVYLCASSPRPRQGETQYFGPGTRLLVL.

This chain connects TRBV7-3 to TRBJ2-5, with 8 bases lining up with TRBD1. This CDR3 contains 16 residues. Germline lookup yields CDR1 SGHTA and CDR2 FQGTGA. J was trimmed by 3 bases and V by 5 bases; bases with no gene match: 11. Here the CDR3 DNA reads TGTGCCAGCAGCCCCGGGGTGACAGGGGCGAAAGAGACCCAGTACTTC. Encoded protein: CASSPGVTGAKETQYF.

This clonotype has ten or more counts. The V gene is TRBV5-6, the J gene TRBJ2-5; D call uncertain. Per the germline V gene, CDR1 is SGHDT and CDR2 is YYEEEE. The length of the CDR3 is 14 residues. V lost 6 bases, J lost 0 bases, and 12 bases lay in between. The DNA for the CDR3 is TGTGCCAGCACCCTCCCCCATAACCAAGAGACCCAGTACTTC. Translated, it gives CASTLPHNQETQYF.

V and J are TRBV2 and TRBJ2-2; the D is unclear. V was trimmed by 1 base and J by 6 bases, leaving 12 bases between them. The V gene's germline CDR1 is SNHLY and CDR2 FYNNEI. This CDR3 contains 15 residues. CDR3 nucleotides: TGTGCCAGCAGTGAAGTAGGCAGTCGGGCCGGGGAGCTGTTTTTT. It is translated as CASSEVGSRAGELFF.

This clonotype was detected only a few times. The chain combines TRBV5-8 with TRBJ1-4; D is uncertain. This CDR3 region has 10 residues. Germline V lookup: CDR1 SGHTS, CDR2 YDEGEE. V dropped 5 bases and J dropped 15 bases, with 11 bases sitting between them. The CDR3 DNA follows: TGTGCCAGCAGATCGCGGGAATTGTTTTTT. As protein: CASRSRELFF.

The rearrangement joins TRBV29-1 to TRBJ2-7, with D tentatively TRBD2 (5 bases). This CDR3 contains 11 residues. The V end lost 8 bases, the J end lost 5 bases, and 13 bases lay between the germline ends. From germline, CDR1 is SQVTM and CDR2 ANQGSEA. CDR3 loop: CSLEGWDEQYF. For the CDR3, the DNA is TGCAGCTTAGAGGGATGGGACGAGCAGTACTTC.

Notes on this clonotype: Germline and junction disagree at one end, which may indicate a read error. J is TRBJ2-2 and V is TRBV27; D is undetermined. This CDR3 has 14 residues. CDR1 and CDR2 (germline): MNHEY, SMNVEV (reference sequence). The CDR3 is CAGSLEVDTGELFF. The DNA of the CDR3 is TGTGCCGGCAGTTTAGAAGTGGACACCGGGGAGCTGTTTTTT.

The chain is built from TRBV11-2 and TRBJ2-1; 8 bases match TRBD2. J lost 7 bases, V lost 0 bases, and 8 bases had no gene match. The CDR3 runs to 16 residues. Germline CDR1 reads SGHAT; CDR2 reads FQNNGV. The CDR3 DNA sequence: TGTGCCAGCAGCTTAGAATACAGCGGGAGAACAAATGAGCAGTTCTTC. Amino acids: CASSLEYSGRTNEQFF. Looking up the rest from reference TRBV11-2 and TRBJ2-1 gives the full variable domain: EAGVAQSPRYKIIEKRQSVAFWCNPISGHATLYWYQQILGQGPKLLIQFQNNGVVDDSQLPKDRFSAERLKGVDSTLKIQPAKLEDSAVYLCASSLEYSGRTNEQFFGPGTRLTVL.

For this clonotype: A much larger clone is a single base away; this may be a read error. The genes are TRBV11-2 and TRBJ1-2; no definite D call. CDR3 size: 15 residues. CDR1 is SGHAT, CDR2 FQNNGV, per germline. This CDR3 reads CAGSFSSRSAYGYTF. The CDR3 DNA is TGTGCCGGCAGCTTTTCGAGCAGATCAGCCTATGGCTACACCTTC.